The rows below give T cell receptor beta chains drawn from one sample of a study of blood T cells in healthy people across ages. TCRdb called the 5' RACE reads again in MiXCR, with one record for every CDR3 protein. The sample includes over 750,000 distinct CDR3 sequences, just under 25% seen only once; the top ten take roughly 9%. These same data were also listed under a study on T cells of mothers and their children.

The sequenced sample consisted of blood. Receptors were obtained from a boy between 5 and 17 years old in good health. CDR3s include the opening cysteine and the closing phenylalanine or tryptophan. D genes are given only for firm matches. Clone size is given for some rows only: seen once, a few or many times, or a class if the clone is expanded.

.,TRBV7-3,TRBD1,TRBJ2-2,TGTGCCAGCAGCTTAATGGGGACAGGGTCCGGGGAGCTGTTTTTT,CASSLMGTGSGELFF
.,TRBV15,.,TRBJ1-2,TGTGCCACCAGCAGAGATCTAGGAGGGAAGGGCTATGGCTACACCTTC,CATSRDLGGKGYGYTF
few,TRBV10-3,TRBD1,TRBJ2-7,TGTGCCATCAGTGGAAACAGGGGGGCAACCCCCTACGAGCAGTACTTC,CAISGNRGATPYEQYF
few,TRBV12-3/TRBV12-4,.,TRBJ1-4,TGTGCCAGCAGTTTAGTAATGGCTAGCGGGGAAAAACTGTTTTTT,CASSLVMASGEKLFF
few,TRBV24-1,TRBD2,TRBJ2-3,TGTGCCACCAGTGTGGGCACAGCGGGGGATACGCAGTATTTT,CATSVGTAGDTQYF
few,TRBV28,.,TRBJ2-3,TGTGCCAGCAGTGCGGGGACAGATACGCAGTATTTT,CASSAGTDTQYF
.,TRBV7-9,.,TRBJ2-5,TGTGCCAGCAGCCTACGGCCCAGGGGACAAGAGACCCAGTACTTC,CASSLRPRGQETQYF
few,TRBV10-3,.,TRBJ2-1,TGTGCCATCAGTGAGCGGGAGCGTAATGAGCAGTTCTTC,CAISERERNEQFF
once,TRBV4-2,.,TRBJ2-2,TGTGCCAGCAGCCAAGATCGGGAAGGGCGGACCGGGGAGCTGTTTTTT,CASSQDREGRTGELFF
few,TRBV20-1,TRBD2,TRBJ2-7,TGCAGTGCTACAGGACTAGCGGTGCTCTACGAGCAGTACTTC,CSATGLAVLYEQYF
.,TRBV4-1,.,TRBJ2-1,TGCGCCAGCAGCCAAGATGGGGGTAGCGGTACCTACAATGAGCAGTTCTTC,CASSQDGGSGTYNEQFF
.,TRBV5-1,TRBD2,TRBJ2-1,TGCGCCAGCAGCCCAAGGGTAGCGGGGACCTACAATGAGCAGTTCTTC,CASSPRVAGTYNEQFF
.,TRBV10-3,TRBD2,TRBJ2-1,TGTGCCATCAGTGGGCTGGGCCTAGCGGGGGACTCCAATGAGCAGTTCTTC,CAISGLGLAGDSNEQFF
.,TRBV12-3/TRBV12-4,.,TRBJ1-2,TGTGCCAGCAGTTTATCCCTGAGGAGCTATGGCTACACCTTC,CASSLSLRSYGYTF
.,TRBV6-5,.,TRBJ2-7,TGTGCCAGCAGTTACGGTCCTGATATCTACGAGCAGTACTTC,CASSYGPDIYEQYF
few,TRBV20-1,TRBD2,TRBJ2-7,TGCAGTGCTAGAGGTGGTAGCGGGGGATCCTACGAGCAGTACTTC,CSARGGSGGSYEQYF
.,TRBV7-9,TRBD2,TRBJ2-2,TGTGCCAGCAGCTTAGTGGCGGGAGCAACCGGGGAGCTGTTTTTT,CASSLVAGATGELFF
.,TRBV7-2,TRBD1,TRBJ1-6,TGTGCCAGCAGCTTAGATGGGACAGGGTTTTCACCCCTCCACTTT,CASSLDGTGFSPLHF
.,TRBV7-3,.,TRBJ1-2,TGTGCCAGCAGCTTAAAATTCGGCTACACCTTC,CASSLKFGYTF
.,TRBV6-6,.,TRBJ2-1,TGTGCCAGCAGTTACGGGGGGGCGATCAATGAGCAGTTCTTC,CASSYGGAINEQFF
many,TRBV5-5,TRBD2,TRBJ2-1,TGTGCCAGCAGCCCTGCCGGGACTAGCCCGTTGGGGTTCTTC,CASSPAGTSPLGFF
few,TRBV6-5,TRBD1,TRBJ1-2,TGTGCCAGCAGTTTGGGACAGGGCCCCAACTATGGCTACACCTTC,CASSLGQGPNYGYTF
.,TRBV11-2,TRBD2,TRBJ2-7,TGTGCCAGCAGCTTAGAAGCGGGGGCGTCCTCCTACGAGCAGTACTTC,CASSLEAGASSYEQYF
few,TRBV3-1,TRBD2,TRBJ2-5,TGTGCCAGCAGCCCCCGGGACTACCGAGAGACCCAGTACTTC,CASSPRDYRETQYF
.,TRBV3-1,.,TRBJ2-5,TGTGCCAGCAGCCAAGTTTGGGGTCTTACAGAAGAGACCCAGTACTTC,CASSQVWGLTEETQYF
few,TRBV20-1,.,TRBJ2-7,TGCAGTGCTACCCCAGGAGTCTTGGGGGACGAGCAGTACTTC,CSATPGVLGDEQYF
few,TRBV20-1,.,TRBJ1-3,TGCAGTGCTGCTAAGTCCCTCTCTGGAAACACCATATATTTT,CSAAKSLSGNTIYF
few,TRBV4-2,.,TRBJ1-1,TGTGCCAGCAGCCAAGACTTATGGGGGGACACTGAAGCTTTCTTT,CASSQDLWGDTEAFF
few,TRBV2,.,TRBJ1-5,TGTGCCAGCAGTTCGGTCCGCAATCAGCCCCAGCATTTT,CASSSVRNQPQHF
few,TRBV3-1,TRBD1,TRBJ2-7,TGTGCCAGCAGTCAAACGGACAGGGATTACGAGCAGTACTTC,CASSQTDRDYEQYF
few,TRBV7-2,TRBD2,TRBJ2-2,TGTGCCAGCAGCCGATTTGCTAGCGGGGCCGGCACCGGGGAGCTGTTTTTT,CASSRFASGAGTGELFF
many,TRBV29-1,.,TRBJ2-7,TGCAGCGTTGAAGTACGTGCCTCCTACGAGCAGTACTTC,CSVEVRASYEQYF
.,TRBV29-1,.,TRBJ2-1,TGCAGCGTTGCGGGAAGCGGGCAGCAGTTCTTC,CSVAGSGQQFF
many,TRBV20-1,.,TRBJ1-3,TGCAGTGCAGGGGGGGGCTCTGGAAACACCATATATTTT,CSAGGGSGNTIYF
few,TRBV2,TRBD2,TRBJ2-3,TGTGCCAGCAGTGACCCCGGGACTAGCGGCACAGATACGCAGTATTTT,CASSDPGTSGTDTQYF
.,TRBV9,.,TRBJ2-2,TGTGCCAGCAGCTCAGTGGGAGGTTCCGGGGAGCTGTTTTTT,CASSSVGGSGELFF
.,TRBV15,.,TRBJ2-1,TGTGCCACCAGCAGAGAGGGCGACAATGAGCAGTTCTTC,CATSREGDNEQFF
few,TRBV7-3,TRBD1,TRBJ1-6,TGTGCCAGCAGCCTTGACAGGGGCCGGAATTCACCCCTCCACTTT,CASSLDRGRNSPLHF
.,TRBV20-1,TRBD1,TRBJ2-7,TGCAGTGCTAGAGACCGGGACAGGGGACACTACGAGCAGTACTTC,CSARDRDRGHYEQYF
few,TRBV10-3,.,TRBJ2-4,TGTGCCATCACTCACCGGGAAGGACACCGATGTTGTCGTAGCAAAAACATTCAGTACTTC,CAITHREGHRCCRSKNIQYF
once,TRBV12-3/TRBV12-4,.,TRBJ2-5,TGTGCCAGCAGTCGCCAGGCCAAGGATACCTCCTGGGAGACCCAGTACTTC,CASSRQAKDTSWETQYF
.,TRBV7-9,TRBD2,TRBJ2-7,TGTGCCAGCAGCCGCGGACTAGCGGGGTCCCTCTACGAGCAGTACTTC,CASSRGLAGSLYEQYF
.,TRBV7-3,TRBD2,TRBJ2-3,TGTGCCAGCAAGACTAGCGGACACCTCCCAGATACGCAGTATTTT,CASKTSGHLPDTQYF
.,TRBV9,.,TRBJ1-2,TGTGCCAGCAGCGTCCCAGACTTGCTTAGCTATGGCTACACCTTC,CASSVPDLLSYGYTF
few,TRBV10-3,TRBD1,TRBJ2-7,TGTGCCATCAGTGACGGTAGGGACAGCGCCTACGAGCAGTACTTC,CAISDGRDSAYEQYF
.,TRBV13,TRBD2,TRBJ2-3,TGTGCCAGCAGCTTATTTACTAGCGGGGGCGATACGCAGTATTTT,CASSLFTSGGDTQYF
.,TRBV3-1,.,TRBJ2-1,TGTGCCAGCAGCCAAGATACGAGGGGCTATGACAATGAGCAGTTCTTC,CASSQDTRGYDNEQFF
.,TRBV7-3,.,TRBJ1-6,TGTGCCAGCAGCTTAGCGTCACCGGTCAATTCACCCCTCCACTTT,CASSLASPVNSPLHF
few,TRBV19,TRBD2,TRBJ2-2,TGTGCCAGTAGTCCGACTAGCGGGAGGGACACCGGGGAGCTGTTTTTT,CASSPTSGRDTGELFF